This TCR beta chain was observed in a study of blood T cell repertoires in COVID-19. Looking at the study overall: Donors in the United States, Italy and Spain gave samples during acute or convalescent COVID-19. PBMCs, B-cell-depleted T cells, or T cells were the source of the cDNA or gDNA that made up the material.

Original handling: By means of reference gene primer amplification, nucleated cell counts were estimated. Some clones are missing from TCRdb's copy, which holds only in-frame ones; the method was immunoSEQ multiplex PCR. The V and J calls and clone size were taken over from that table, and D and trimming were inferred from the DNA. The sample lists roughly 53,000 clones, around four fifths seen once, with around 15% in the top ten. The sequence derives from a human donor in a cohort sampled during active COVID-19. Sequenced sample: peripheral blood.

CDR3 nucleotide sequence: TGTGCCAGCAGCCGTGCTTCGACTAGCGGGAACAATGAGCAGTTCTTC. It is translated as CASSRASTSGNNEQFF. The rearrangement joins TRBV7-6 to TRBJ2-1; 11 positions match TRBD2. The germline CDR1 and CDR2 sequences are SGHVS and FNYEAQ. This CDR3 has 16 amino acids. V trimming: 5 bases; J trimming: 5 bases; junction bases outside the gene matches: 8.